The T cell receptor (beta chain) described here comes from a study of T cell repertoires in cytomegalovirus infection. Study in general: Selection of CMV epitopes for the study included recently identified HLA-C-restricted and well-studied HLA-B-restricted ones. Public signatures in TCR beta pointed to CMV infection and matching HLA type. Study findings and constraints: Dominating the ex vivo response were HLA-C-restricted CMV-specific TCR beta clonotypes. The cumulative frequency of public TCR beta families distinguished individuals who carried CMV together with the relevant HLA.

One entry per CDR3 protein results from TCRdb running MiXCR on the reads. The repertoire consists of hundreds of thousands of distinct CDR3 sequences, with 30% to 40% occurring once and the leading ten covering under 15%. In its sample, this clonotype was seen many times. The target antigen is unknown. The receptor was isolated from a human donor in good health (CMV status not recorded). Some clones in this sample may be carry-over from other donors' samples. Source: cultured CD8+ T cells from PBMCs, taken from culture after CMV antigen stimulation.

The CDR3 reads CASSLGEGRANTEAFF. DNA for the CDR3: TGTGCCAGCAGCTTAGGGGAGGGCAGGGCGAACACTGAAGCTTTCTTT. The genes are TRBV7-2 and TRBJ1-1; D is possibly TRBD1 (5 bases). Germline V gene sequence: CDR1 SGHTA, CDR2 FQGNSA. Trimming took off 1 base at V and 1 base at J, with 13 bases between the two ends. The CDR3 is 16 amino acids.